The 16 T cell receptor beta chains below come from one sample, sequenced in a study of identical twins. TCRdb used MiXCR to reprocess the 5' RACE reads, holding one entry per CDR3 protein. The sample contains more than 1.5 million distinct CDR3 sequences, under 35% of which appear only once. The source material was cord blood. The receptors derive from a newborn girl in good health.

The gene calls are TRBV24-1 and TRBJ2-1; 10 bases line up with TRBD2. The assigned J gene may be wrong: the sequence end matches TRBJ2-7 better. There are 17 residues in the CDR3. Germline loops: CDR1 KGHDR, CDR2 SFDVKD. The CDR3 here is CATSGNSGRPPYNEQYF. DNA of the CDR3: TGTGCCACCTCCGGGAATAGCGGGAGGCCGCCCTACAATGAGCAGTACTTC.

The CDR3 reads CASAGTGTPEAFF. Written as DNA, the CDR3 is TGTGCCAGCGCCGGGACAGGGACTCCTGAAGCTTTCTTT. The chain combines TRBV19 with TRBJ1-1; 9 nucleotides agree with TRBD1. V lost 9 bases, J lost 6 bases, and 8 bases stayed unmatched. Germline V gene data show CDR1 as LNHDA and CDR2 as SQIVND (reference sequence). The CDR3 extends over 13 amino acids.

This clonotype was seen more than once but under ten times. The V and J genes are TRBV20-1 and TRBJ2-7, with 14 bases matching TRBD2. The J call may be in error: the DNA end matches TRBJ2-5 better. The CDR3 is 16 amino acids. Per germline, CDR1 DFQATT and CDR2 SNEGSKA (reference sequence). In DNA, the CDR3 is TGCAGTGCTATATCGAGACTAGCGGGGGGGCCACAGACCCAGTACTTC. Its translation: CSAISRLAGGPQTQYF.

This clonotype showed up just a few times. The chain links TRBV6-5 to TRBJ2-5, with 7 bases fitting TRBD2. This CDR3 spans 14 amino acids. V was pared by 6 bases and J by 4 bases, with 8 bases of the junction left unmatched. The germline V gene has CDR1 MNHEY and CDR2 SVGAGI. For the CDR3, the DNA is TGTGCCAGCAGGGGAGCAATAGCGGGAGAGACCCAGTACTTC. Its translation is CASRGAIAGETQYF.

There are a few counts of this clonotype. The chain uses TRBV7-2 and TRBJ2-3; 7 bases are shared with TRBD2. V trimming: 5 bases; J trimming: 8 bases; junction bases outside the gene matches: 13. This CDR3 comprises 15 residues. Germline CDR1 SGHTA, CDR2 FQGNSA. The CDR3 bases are TGTGCCAGCAGCGACCACTGGGCGGGAGTTGGTACGCAGTATTTT. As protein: CASSDHWAGVGTQYF.

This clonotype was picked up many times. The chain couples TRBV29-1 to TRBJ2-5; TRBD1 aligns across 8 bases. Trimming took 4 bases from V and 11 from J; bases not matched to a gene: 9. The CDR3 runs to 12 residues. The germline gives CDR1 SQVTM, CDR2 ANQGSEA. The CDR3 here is CSVGTGFQEQYF. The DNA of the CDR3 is TGCAGCGTTGGGACAGGGTTCCAGGAGCAGTACTTC.

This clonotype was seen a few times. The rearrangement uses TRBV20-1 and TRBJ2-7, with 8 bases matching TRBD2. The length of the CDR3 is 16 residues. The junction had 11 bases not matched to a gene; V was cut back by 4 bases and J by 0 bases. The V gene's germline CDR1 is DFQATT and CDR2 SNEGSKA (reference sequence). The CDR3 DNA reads TGCAGTGCTACCTCCCCAGCGGGAGACCTCTCCTACGAGCAGTACTTC. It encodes CSATSPAGDLSYEQYF.

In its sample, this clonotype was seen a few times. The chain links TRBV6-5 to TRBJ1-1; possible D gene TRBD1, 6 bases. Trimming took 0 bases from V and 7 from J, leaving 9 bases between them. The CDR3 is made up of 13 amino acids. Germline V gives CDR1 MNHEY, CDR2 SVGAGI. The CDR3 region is CASSYSTTGEAFF. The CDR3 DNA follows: TGTGCCAGCAGTTACTCGACGACAGGTGAAGCTTTCTTT.

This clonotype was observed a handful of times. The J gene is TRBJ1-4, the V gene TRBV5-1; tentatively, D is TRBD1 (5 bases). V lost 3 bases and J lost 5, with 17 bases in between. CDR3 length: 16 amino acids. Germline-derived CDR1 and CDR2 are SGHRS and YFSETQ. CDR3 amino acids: CASSWGWGEFNEKLFF. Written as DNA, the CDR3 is TGCGCCAGCAGCTGGGGATGGGGGGAATTCAATGAAAAACTGTTTTTT.

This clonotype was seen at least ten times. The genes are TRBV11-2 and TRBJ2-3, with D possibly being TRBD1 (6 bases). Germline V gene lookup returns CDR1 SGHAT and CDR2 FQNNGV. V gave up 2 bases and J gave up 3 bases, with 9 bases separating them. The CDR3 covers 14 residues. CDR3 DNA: TGTGCCAGCAGCTTATGGCAGGGGACAGATACGCAGTATTTT. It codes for CASSLWQGTDTQYF.

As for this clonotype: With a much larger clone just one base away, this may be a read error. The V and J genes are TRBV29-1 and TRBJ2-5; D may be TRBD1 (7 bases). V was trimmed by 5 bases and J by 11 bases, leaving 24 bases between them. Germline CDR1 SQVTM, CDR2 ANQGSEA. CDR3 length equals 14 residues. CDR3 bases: TGCAGCGTTCGCAGGGGGGTTTCCTACAATGAGCAGTACTTC. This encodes CSVRRGVSYNEQYF.

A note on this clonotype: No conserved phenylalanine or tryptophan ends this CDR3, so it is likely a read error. CDR3 region: CSATVHEGYTY. For the CDR3, the DNA is TGCAGTGCCACCGTTCACGAGGGCTACACCTAC. This chain connects TRBV20-1 to TRBJ1-2; no clear D. Trimming pared 6 bases from V and 8 bases from J, leaving 13 bases between. CDR1 and CDR2 from the germline V gene are DFQATT and SNEGSKA (reference sequence). CDR3 size: 11 residues.

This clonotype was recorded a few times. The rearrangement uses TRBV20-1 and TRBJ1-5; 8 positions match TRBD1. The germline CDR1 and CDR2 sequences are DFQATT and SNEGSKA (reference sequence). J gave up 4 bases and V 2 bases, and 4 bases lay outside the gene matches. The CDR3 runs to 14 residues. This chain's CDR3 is CSARSWTGNQPQHF. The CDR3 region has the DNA TGCAGTGCTAGATCTTGGACAGGGAATCAGCCCCAGCATTTT.

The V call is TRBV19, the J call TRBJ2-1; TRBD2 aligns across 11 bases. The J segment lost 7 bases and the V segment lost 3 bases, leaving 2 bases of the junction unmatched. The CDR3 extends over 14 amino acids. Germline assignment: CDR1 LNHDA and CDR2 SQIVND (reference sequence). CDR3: CASSMSSGRNEQFF. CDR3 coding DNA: TGTGCCAGTAGTATGTCTAGCGGGAGGAATGAGCAGTTCTTC.

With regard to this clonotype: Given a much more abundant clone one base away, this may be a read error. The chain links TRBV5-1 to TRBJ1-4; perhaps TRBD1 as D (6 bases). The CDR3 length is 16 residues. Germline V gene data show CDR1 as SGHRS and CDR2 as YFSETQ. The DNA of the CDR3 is TGCGCCAGCAGCTTGGGCCGGACAGCAACTAATGAAAAACCGTTTTTT. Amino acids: CASSLGRTATNEKPFF.

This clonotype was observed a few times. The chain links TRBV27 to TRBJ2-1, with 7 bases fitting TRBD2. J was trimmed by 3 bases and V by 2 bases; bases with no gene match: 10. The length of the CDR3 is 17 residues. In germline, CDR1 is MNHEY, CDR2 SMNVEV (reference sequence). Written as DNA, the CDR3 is TGTGCCAGCAGTTTAAAGTTCAGGCGGGAGAGCTACAATGAGCAGTTCTTC. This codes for CASSLKFRRESYNEQFF.